One sample yielded the 23 T cell receptor beta chains listed below, sequenced in a study of beta chain bispecific antibodies for T cell cancers. No antigen has been assigned to these receptors. General study findings and limits: Normal T cells contributed less of the targeted TRBV signal than the leukemia cells did.

Expansion lasted approximately 3 days, with either anti-CD3 antibody OKT3 or CD3/CD28 beads. A single record per CDR3 protein comes from TCRdb applying MiXCR to the 5' RACE reads. The table records about 18,000 distinct CDR3 sequences, approximately 2.2% of them present only once. Sequencing was done on a sample of healthy donor T cells cultured with leukemia cells. Receptors were obtained from a human donor in good health. Some clones in this sample may be carry-over from other donors' samples.

This clonotype was counted ten times or more. Written as DNA, the CDR3 is TGTGCCAGCAGACCCCGGGACCTCGTGAACACTGAAGCTTTCTTT. Its protein is CASRPRDLVNTEAFF. This chain uses TRBV6-2 or TRBV6-3 with TRBJ1-1, with TRBD1 as a possible D gene (5 bases). CDR3 length: 15 amino acids. V lost 6 bases to trimming and J lost 0 bases, with 14 bases between them. The germline CDR1 and CDR2 sequences are MNHEY and SVGEGT.

Within the sample, this clonotype is medium-sized. The V call is TRBV27, the J call TRBJ1-6; TRBD1 is a possible D gene (5 bases). CDR3 length equals 15 residues. Germline V gene sequence: CDR1 MNHEY, CDR2 SMNVEV (reference sequence). Between the trimmed V and J ends, which lost 6 bases and 7 bases, there was a span of 16 bases. Here the CDR3 reads CASSQDRGSNSPLHF. CDR3 DNA: TGTGCCAGCAGCCAGGACCGGGGGTCAAATTCACCCCTCCACTTT.

V and J are TRBV19 and TRBJ2-1; D ambiguous. There are 11 residues in the CDR3. CDR1 and CDR2 (germline): LNHDA, SQIVND (reference sequence). V was shortened by 6 bases and J by 10 bases, with 10 bases between the two germline ends. CDR3 nucleotides: TGTGCCAGTAGCCCCGAGAGGGAGCAGTTCTTC. Translation gives CASSPEREQFF.

This clonotype was seen repeatedly, ten times or more. V and J are TRBV27 and TRBJ2-7; D is ambiguous. The CDR3 has 14 residues. V was trimmed by 6 bases and J by 3 bases, leaving 15 bases between them. Germline values: CDR1 MNHEY, CDR2 SMNVEV (reference sequence). CDR3 sequence reads: CASSIGAVYYEQYF. CDR3 nucleotides: TGTGCCAGCAGCATTGGTGCGGTTTACTACGAGCAGTACTTC.

This clonotype was observed at least ten times. The rearrangement links TRBV28 to TRBJ1-2; TRBD1 aligns across 9 bases. The CDR3 runs 17 residues. V was pared by 8 bases and J by 6 bases, with 19 bases of the junction left unmatched. Germline-derived CDR1 and CDR2 are MDHEN and SYDVKM. The chain's CDR3 is CASADYPGGQGLHGYTF. As DNA, the CDR3 is TGTGCCAGCGCAGACTACCCAGGGGGACAGGGTTTACATGGCTACACCTTC.

This clonotype has a count of ten or more. V gene TRBV24-1 combines with J gene TRBJ1-1; 8 nucleotides align to TRBD1. CDR1 and CDR2 from the germline V gene are KGHDR and SFDVKD. CDR3 length: 14 amino acids. With 8 bases clipped from V and 1 base from J, the junction kept 5 bases outside the gene matches. The CDR3 region is CATNPDRANTEAFF. DNA for the CDR3: TGTGCCACCAACCCGGACAGGGCGAACACTGAAGCTTTCTTT.

By its share, this clonotype is medium-sized. The chain employs TRBV5-1 and TRBJ2-2; D is unclear. V gave up 2 bases and J gave up 7 bases, with 12 bases separating them. Germline V gene sequence: CDR1 SGHRS, CDR2 YFSETQ. The CDR3 extends over 14 amino acids. The CDR3 loop reads CASSFQRMSGELFF. The DNA for the CDR3 is TGCGCCAGCAGCTTCCAGCGAATGAGCGGGGAGCTGTTTTTT.

This clonotype was counted ten times or more. The V and J genes are TRBV14 and TRBJ2-5; D is unresolved. Germline loops: CDR1 SGHDN, CDR2 FVKESK. CDR3 size: 12 residues. Trimming left V 2 bases short and J 5 bases short, with 6 bases between. CDR3 DNA sequence: TGTGCCAGCAGCCAACGGATGGAGACCCAGTACTTC. This codes for CASSQRMETQYF.

In this sample, this clonotype turned up many times. This chain connects TRBV2 to TRBJ1-5; D is unresolved. The CDR3 totals 12 residues. Germline CDR1 SNHLY, CDR2 FYNNEI. Between the trimmed V and J ends, which lost 2 bases and 10 bases, there was a span of 9 bases. Written as DNA, the CDR3 is TGTGCCAGCAGTGAACCAGCCCAACCCCAGCATTTT. Residues: CASSEPAQPQHF.

By its share, this clonotype is medium-sized. The CDR3 loop reads CASSQGLAGGLSTDTQYF. Written as DNA, the CDR3 is TGCGCCAGCAGCCAGGGACTAGCGGGGGGGCTCAGCACAGATACGCAGTATTTT. V is TRBV5-1 and J is TRBJ2-3; 16 positions agree with TRBD2. This CDR3 has 18 amino acids. With V trimmed by 4 bases and J by 0 bases, 5 bases remained unmatched. Germline loops: CDR1 SGHRS, CDR2 YFSETQ. Supplemented by reference TRBV5-1 and TRBJ2-3, the full variable domain reads KAGVTQTPRYLIKTRGQQVTLSCSPISGHRSVSWYQQTPGQGLQFLFEYFSETQRNKGNFPGRFSGRQFSNSRSEMNVSTLELGDSALYLCASSQGLAGGLSTDTQYFGPGTRLTVL.

This chain uses TRBV7-2 with TRBJ2-3; 11 nucleotides align to TRBD2. The germline CDR1 and CDR2 sequences are SGHTA and FQGNSA. The CDR3 contains 19 residues. V lost 2 bases to trimming and J lost 0 bases; unmatched junction nucleotides: 10. The CDR3 DNA reads as TGTGCCAGCAGCTTATTCATAGCGGGGGGGGTATTTAGCACAGATACGCAGTATTTT. It is translated as CASSLFIAGGVFSTDTQYF.

This clonotype is medium-sized (0.01 to 0.1%) within its sample. This chain links TRBV4-1 with TRBJ2-5, with a weak D call TRBD1 (6 bases). CDR1 and CDR2 from the germline V gene are MGHRA and YSYEKL. CDR3 length: 16 amino acids. Trimming took off 4 bases at V and 1 base at J, with 16 bases between the two ends. The CDR3 is CASSRTLQGPQETQYF. CDR3 sequence (DNA): TGCGCCAGCAGCCGAACCCTACAGGGACCCCAAGAGACCCAGTACTTC.

This clonotype was observed at least ten times. The rearrangement joins TRBV6-6 to TRBJ2-3; D possibly corresponds to TRBD1 (5 bases). The germline gives CDR1 MNHNY, CDR2 SVGAGI (reference sequence). V lost 4 bases, J lost 2 bases, and 10 bases lay in between. The CDR3 is 14 amino acids. CDR3 DNA: TGTGCCAGCAGTTCGGACAATCCCACAGATACGCAGTATTTT. Translating it yields CASSSDNPTDTQYF.

On this clonotype itself: A clone one base away is much larger, so this may be a read error. The rearrangement joins TRBV29-1 to TRBJ1-1; D not resolved. V lost 4 bases, J lost 3 bases, and 9 bases lay in between. The length of the CDR3 is 12 residues. From germline, CDR1 is SQVTM and CDR2 ANQGSEA. The CDR3 reads CSVGSLDTEAFF. The CDR3 DNA follows: TGCAGCGTTGGGTCGCTGGACACTGAAGCTTTCTTT.

The sample holds many counts of this clonotype. The chain combines TRBV27 with TRBJ2-1, with TRBD2 matching over 9 bases. The germline V gene encodes CDR1 MNHEY and CDR2 SMNVEV (reference sequence). V dropped 3 bases and J dropped 4; count of bases not matched to a gene: 7. CDR3 length: 16 amino acids. CDR3 protein: CASSLSGLATYNEQFF. The CDR3 coding sequence is TGTGCCAGCAGTTTGTCCGGACTAGCGACATACAATGAGCAGTTCTTC.

In its sample, this clonotype ranks as medium-sized. This chain links TRBV7-8 with TRBJ2-2; TRBD2 matches at 7 bases. After removal of 2 bases from V and 0 bases from J, the junction contained 3 bases not matched to a gene. The CDR3 consists of 16 residues. CDR1 SGHVS and CDR2 FQNEAQ come from the germline V gene. CDR3 coding DNA: TGTGCCAGCAGCTTATCCGGACTAGCGAACACCGGGGAGCTGTTTTTT. This gives the protein CASSLSGLANTGELFF.

This clonotype was found many times. The genes are TRBV3-1 and TRBJ2-3, with D unclear. The CDR3 contains 13 residues. V shed 0 bases and J shed 4 bases, with 5 bases lying between them. Germline V gene lookup returns CDR1 LGHDT and CDR2 YNNKEL (reference sequence). The CDR3 protein is CASSQDWADTQYF. DNA of the CDR3: TGTGCCAGCAGCCAAGATTGGGCAGATACGCAGTATTTT.

This clonotype occurred many times. This sequence joins TRBV30 and TRBJ1-1; D not resolved. The germline V gene has CDR1 GTSNPN and CDR2 SVGIG (reference sequence). The CDR3 has 14 amino acids. Trimming left V 0 bases short and J 4 bases short, with 12 bases between. The CDR3 DNA follows: TGTGCCTGGAGTGTACTTAGGGTGCCCACTGAAGCTTTCTTT. Residues: CAWSVLRVPTEAFF.

Note on this clonotype: One base away lies a much larger clone, so this may be a sequencing read error. J is TRBJ2-7 and V is TRBV6-1, with TRBD2 identical over 10 bases. CDR1 and CDR2 from the germline V gene are MNHNS and SASEGT. CDR3 length: 15 residues. The CDR3 here is CPSSVGLANPYEQYF. The CDR3 coding sequence is TGTCCCAGCAGTGTGGGACTAGCGAACCCCTACGAGCAGTACTTC.

This clonotype has at least ten counts. The gene calls are TRBV28 and TRBJ2-5; 7 bases match TRBD2. Germline V gene data show CDR1 as MDHEN and CDR2 as SYDVKM. V shed 6 bases, J shed 5 bases, and the junction held 18 bases outside the gene matches. CDR3 length: 17 amino acids. CDR3 bases: TGTGCCAGCAGCCCTCCTCCATCCCTGACTAGCTATGAGACCCAGTACTTC. Its translation is CASSPPPSLTSYETQYF.

This clonotype was detected ten times or more. The chain carries TRBV3-1 and TRBJ2-1, with 7 bases identical to TRBD2. Germline trimming cut 0 bases from V and 5 bases from J; bases unmatched to any gene: 7. The CDR3 is 16 amino acids. Germline V CDR1 and CDR2: LGHDT, YNNKEL (reference sequence). CDR3 DNA sequence: TGTGCCAGCAGCCAAGAATCTAGCGGATACAACAATGAGCAGTTCTTC. The encoded protein is CASSQESSGYNNEQFF.

At least ten counts were recorded for this clonotype. The chain uses TRBV29-1 and TRBJ2-4, with a tentative D call TRBD1 (6 bases). The CDR3 has 15 amino acids. Germline CDR1 and CDR2: SQVTM and ANQGSEA. Between the trimmed V and J ends, which lost 0 bases and 2 bases, there was a span of 11 bases. CDR3 sequence reads: CSVEDPTGTKNIQYF. The CDR3 nucleotides are TGCAGCGTTGAAGATCCTACAGGGACCAAAAACATTCAGTACTTC.

This clonotype showed up many times. The chain uses TRBV19 and TRBJ1-5; D unresolved. Between the trimmed V and J ends, which lost 5 bases and 6 bases, there was a span of 17 bases. This CDR3 has 15 residues. CDR1 is LNHDA and CDR2 is SQIVND in the germline V gene (reference sequence). The CDR3 loop is CASSLGFLGGQPQHF. CDR3 nucleotides: TGTGCCAGTAGTCTCGGGTTTCTGGGCGGTCAGCCCCAGCATTTT.